Included here is one TCR beta chain sequence, with context. In its sample, this clonotype comes out as hyperexpanded (1% or more). No base quality information exists; no much larger clone differs at one position. This entry comes from a study of T cells during gluten challenge in celiac disease (dated by TCRdb to the late 2010s). Study-wide context: Paired single-cell TCR sequencing was carried out for about 7 challenge participants in whom a significant rise in HLA-DQ:gluten tetramer-binding T cells was shown. Blood was collected at baseline, day 6 and day 14 of the challenge, and duodenal biopsies at baseline and day 14. On the Illumina MiSeq, single-cell libraries were sequenced as paired-end 250 bp and bulk libraries as paired-end 300 bp.

Blood cells were gated as tetramer-binding CD4+ effector-memory gut-homing T cells: CD3+, CD45RA-, CD62L-, integrin beta7+, with lineage markers excluded. Patients with treated celiac disease who followed a gluten-free diet went through a 14-day oral dietary gluten challenge so that recall of gluten-specific T cells could be studied. Sorting was done on an Aria II cell sorter as single cells, plus in bulk whenever tetramer-positive cells were relatively numerous. Before staining, peripheral blood mononuclear cells were isolated using Ficoll density gradient centrifugation and then cryopreserved. Thawed cells were stained with a pool of PE-conjugated HLA-DQ:gluten tetramers presenting immunodominant gluten epitopes before sorting of tetramer-binding CD4+ T cells. After HLA-DQ:gluten tetramer staining, the blood samples went through tetramer-based enrichment. The paper's findings and limits, for the study overall: Across more than five patients, roughly 12-45% of single-cell TCR-alpha/beta clonotypes at the latest time point were also found at baseline, with roughly 52-55% being obtained from bulk data. On day 6, circulating gluten-specific T cells had a lower sample-corrected Shannon diversity, showing that clonal expansion increased. Gluten-specific T cells in the circulation reached a peak on day 6, and the day-6 repertoire appeared to be made up largely of expanded preexisting memory clonotypes.

Libraries were made using single-cell sequencing. This sample was sequenced with an Illumina MiSeq. Three nested PCRs with multiplexed primers covering all TRA and TRB V genes were used to amplify paired single-cell TCR-alpha and TCR-beta sequences. In the source study's methods: Selected pRESTO steps were used to preprocess reads, and IMGT/HighV-QUEST was used to assign V, D, J genes and CDR3 junctions. Single cells were kept only if valid singletons with at most three chains, each supported by 100 or more reads. A clonotype was defined by identical paired TCR-alpha/beta nucleotide sequences, and sharing across patients of only 0.15% to 0.25% pointed to negligible cross-contamination. In samples containing more than 20 cells, repertoire diversity was estimated using an undersampling-corrected Shannon index. TCRdb trimmed public reads at Q25 via fastp, called clones via MiXCR and kept in-frame beta chains. Identical CDR3 proteins give one entry, which carries the most common genes and DNA. For this entry, the V and J calls and clone size follow TCRdb and not the study's own pipeline. Within this sample are hundreds of distinct CDR3 sequences, with 10% to 15% of them counted one time only. 30% to 40% of the sample is held by the ten biggest clonotypes.

Measured from the cysteine to the phenylalanine, the CDR3 is 15 residues long. The kept DNA is CDR3 alone, 45 bases in frame from the first base. Looking up the germline V gene yields CDR1 SGHTA and CDR2 FQGNSA. Between the V and J ends, shortened by 8 bases and 0 bases respectively, the junction contains 17 bases. The rearrangement joined TRBV7-2 to TRBJ2-7; the D gene is perhaps TRBD1, on 6 matching bases. This specimen consisted of gluten-specific CD4+ T cells sorted from blood using tetramers, obtained at baseline or on day 6, 14 or 28 of gluten challenge (not recorded which). The receptor was derived from a female donor with celiac disease. The bases read TGTGCCAGCCGCACTAGGGGGACGGCCTCCTACGAGCAGTACTTC. This yields the protein CASRTRGTASYEQYF.